This T cell receptor (beta chain) is drawn from a study of T cells in Graves' hyperthyroidism and ophthalmopathy (dated by TCRdb to 2018 to 2020). Turning to the overall study: A discovery cohort of about a hundred patients, 43 with Graves' ophthalmopathy and 55 to 60 with stable Graves' hyperthyroidism, was used to find distinguishing TCR V-J signatures. Prospective prediction of ophthalmopathy was tested in an independent validation cohort of 18 to 20 hyperthyroidism patients and roughly 16 patients who later progressed to ophthalmopathy. The approximately 100 discovery patients were divided at random into training and test sets in a 7:3 ratio. The study also compared thyroid tissue and blood T-cell repertoires from about 6 Graves' hyperthyroidism patients. After blood sampling, hyperthyroidism patients were treated with methimazole at a starting dose of 30 mg daily, and ophthalmopathy patients were treated with high-dose intravenous methylprednisolone. The paper reports TCR Vbeta CDR3 sequencing of fewer than 150 peripheral blood samples: around 45 ophthalmopathy, about 75 hyperthyroidism and around 17 progressor patients. On the study overall, not on this receptor specifically: No statistical method was used to set the sample size in advance, and investigators knew the group allocation. Blood samples also contained most of the expanded thyroid clonotypes (frequency above 0.001), which suggests that blood repertoires may reflect thyroid immune responses. A model built on a 13 V-J signature distinguished ophthalmopathy from stable hyperthyroidism, reaching around 88% sensitivity and approximately 81% specificity in cross-validation and 80%/75% in testing. In validation, the model predicted progression to ophthalmopathy a median of about 5.9 months before onset, with roughly 68% sensitivity and almost 75% specificity.

TCR beta CDR3 regions were amplified from RNA transcripts. The first round of RT-PCR for the TCR CDR3 was performed with the HTBI primer set and the Qiagen OneStep RT-PCR kit. A second multiplex PCR round built the libraries, followed by size selection and purification. Sequencing of the libraries was done on an Illumina HiSeq2000 using paired-end 100 bp reads. Under the source paper's analysis protocol: SOAPnuke was used to process the raw data, throwing out any read that contained adapters or uncalled bases, had a mean Phred below 15, or lacked an exact constant-primer or identifier match. High-quality paired reads were merged with COPE v1.2.5, and unique nucleotide sequences were defined as clonotypes. MiTCR v1.1 was used to align the clonotypes against IMGT TRBV, TRBD and TRBJ reference segments. Analysis was restricted to V-J combinations with a frequency above 0.0001, which covered approximately 99% of repertoires. A TCS score was defined as the ratio between F50 (clonal expansion) and ExV (chaos), using BLOSUM62-based TCRdist between CDR3 peptides within each V-J. Welch's t-statistics and random forest reduced approximately 520 V-J features to roughly 13, which were used in a naive Bayes classifier (R e1071). The similarity between thyroid and blood repertoires was quantified using the Morisita-Horn index. TCRdb took the public reads, trimmed them with fastp at Q25, ran MiXCR for clone calling and kept in-frame beta chains. Merged by CDR3 protein, the rows form single entries marked with the most common genes and DNA. The V and J calls follow TCRdb's processing rather than the paper's. The sample data list a few hundred thousand distinct CDR3 sequences, and roughly 45% of these were observed just once. Around 47% of the sample goes to the ten largest clones.

V is cut back by 1 base and J by 0 bases, with 6 bases in the junction unmatched. Reading from cysteine to phenylalanine, the CDR3 counts 16 amino acids. Only CDR3 DNA remains: 48 bases, in frame from the first base. In the germline V gene, CDR1 corresponds to SGHTS and CDR2 to YDEGEE. The study excluded patients with uncontrolled infections, other autoimmune diseases, pregnancy or lactation. Diagnoses relied on clinical symptoms, serum thyroxine and TRAb, thyroid ultrasound and orbital computed tomography. Trizol reagent was used to extract total RNA, and RNA quality was then checked on an Agilent 2100 Bioanalyzer. With regard to this clonotype: Its antigen is currently not known. Base qualities are not at hand, and no much larger clone is one base apart.

This chain joins TRBV5-8 to TRBJ2-7; the central 8 bases match TRBD1. The TCR originated in an adult woman with Graves' disease, either hyperthyroidism or ophthalmopathy (not recorded which). The sample consisted of peripheral blood or thyroid tissue (not recorded which). In nucleotides, the sequence is TGTGCCAGCAGCTTGACCCTGACAGGGGACTCCTACGAGCAGTACTTC. It specifies CASSLTLTGDSYEQYF.